This T cell receptor (beta chain) was recorded in a study of tumor and adjacent non-tumor tissue in lung cancer. Study-wide background: Samples averaged about 3.8 million productive TCRbeta reads each. Findings and caveats of the study: Tumor tissue had significantly higher TCR diversity than normal lung. In normal lung, the top 100 clones were significantly more dominant than in tumor.

The template was RNA from unsorted bulk tissue. Germline V gene lookup returns CDR1 LGHNA and CDR2 YNFKEQ. V dropped 0 bases and J dropped 7 bases, with 16 bases sitting between them. CDR3 length: 15 residues. Note on this clonotype: Its specificity is unknown. The missing conserved phenylalanine or tryptophan at the end of this CDR3 makes a read error likely.

The library came from three nested PCR rounds adapted from ARM-PCR protocols. MiXCR was run by TCRdb on the multiplex PCR reads, yielding one entry per CDR3 protein. The table lists approximately 86,000 distinct CDR3 sequences, 72% of them singletons. This clonotype was sampled from a woman between 35 and 50 years old with non-small cell lung cancer. The chain links TRBV4-2 to TRBJ2-7; possibly TRBD2 for D (5 bases). The sequenced sample was lung tumor tissue. Here the CDR3 reads CASSQELRALAEQYY. CDR3 coding DNA: TGTGCCAGCAGCCAAGAACTGAGGGCTCTTGCGGAGCAGTACTAC.